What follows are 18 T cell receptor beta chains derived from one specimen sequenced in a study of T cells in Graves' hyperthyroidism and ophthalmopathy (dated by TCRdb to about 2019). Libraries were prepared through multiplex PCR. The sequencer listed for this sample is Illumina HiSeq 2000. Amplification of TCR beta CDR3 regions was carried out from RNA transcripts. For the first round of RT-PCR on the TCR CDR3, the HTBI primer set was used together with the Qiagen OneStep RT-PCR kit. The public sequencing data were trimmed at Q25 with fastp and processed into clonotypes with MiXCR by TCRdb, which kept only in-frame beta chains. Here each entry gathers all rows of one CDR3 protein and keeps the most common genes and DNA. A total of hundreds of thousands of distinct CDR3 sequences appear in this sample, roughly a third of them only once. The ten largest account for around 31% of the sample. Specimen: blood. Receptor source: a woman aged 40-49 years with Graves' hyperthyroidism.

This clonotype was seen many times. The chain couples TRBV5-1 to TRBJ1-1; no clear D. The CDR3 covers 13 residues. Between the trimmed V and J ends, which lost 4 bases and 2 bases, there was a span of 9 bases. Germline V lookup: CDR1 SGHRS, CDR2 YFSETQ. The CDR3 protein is CASSHGSNTEAFF. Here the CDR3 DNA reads TGCGCCAGCAGCCACGGGAGCAACACTGAAGCTTTCTTT. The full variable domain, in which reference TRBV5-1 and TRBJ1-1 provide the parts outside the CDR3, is KAGVTQTPRYLIKTRGQQVTLSCSPISGHRSVSWYQQTPGQGLQFLFEYFSETQRNKGNFPGRFSGRQFSNSRSEMNVSTLELGDSALYLCASSHGSNTEAFFGQGTRLTVV.

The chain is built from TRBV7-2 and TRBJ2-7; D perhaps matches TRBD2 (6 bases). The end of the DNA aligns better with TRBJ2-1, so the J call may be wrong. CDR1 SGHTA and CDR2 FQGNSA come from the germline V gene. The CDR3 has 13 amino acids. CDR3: CASSLLDAGEQFF. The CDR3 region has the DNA TGTGCCAGCAGCTTACTAGATGCGGGAGAGCAGTTCTTC.

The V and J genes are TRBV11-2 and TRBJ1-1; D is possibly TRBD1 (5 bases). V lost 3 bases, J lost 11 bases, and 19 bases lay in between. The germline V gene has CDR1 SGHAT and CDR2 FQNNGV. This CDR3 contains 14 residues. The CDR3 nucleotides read TGTGCCAGCAGCTTCCAGTCCCCAGGGTCGGGGGCTTTCTTT. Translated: CASSFQSPGSGAFF.

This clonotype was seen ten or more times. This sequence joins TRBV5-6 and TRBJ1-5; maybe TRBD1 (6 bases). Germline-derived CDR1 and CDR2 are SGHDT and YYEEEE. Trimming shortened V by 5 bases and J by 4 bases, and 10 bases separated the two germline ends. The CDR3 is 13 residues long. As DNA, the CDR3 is TGTGCCAGCAGTCGACAGGCAAATCAGCCCCAGCATTTT. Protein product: CASSRQANQPQHF.

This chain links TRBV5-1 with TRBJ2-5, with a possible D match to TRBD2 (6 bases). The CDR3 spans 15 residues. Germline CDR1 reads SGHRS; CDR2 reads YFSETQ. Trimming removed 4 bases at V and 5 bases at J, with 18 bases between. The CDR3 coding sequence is TGCGCCAGCAGCCACGGGACTTTTGGGGGGGAGACCCAGTACTTC. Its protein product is CASSHGTFGGETQYF. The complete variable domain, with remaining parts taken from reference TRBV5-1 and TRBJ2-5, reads KAGVTQTPRYLIKTRGQQVTLSCSPISGHRSVSWYQQTPGQGLQFLFEYFSETQRNKGNFPGRFSGRQFSNSRSEMNVSTLELGDSALYLCASSHGTFGGETQYFGPGTRLLVL.

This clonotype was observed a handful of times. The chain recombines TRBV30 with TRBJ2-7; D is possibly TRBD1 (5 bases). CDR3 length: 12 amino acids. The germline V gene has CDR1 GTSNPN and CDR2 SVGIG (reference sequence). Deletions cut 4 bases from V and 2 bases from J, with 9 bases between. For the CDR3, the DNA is TGTGCCTGGAATTCAGGGACCTACGAGCAGTACTTC. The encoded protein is CAWNSGTYEQYF.

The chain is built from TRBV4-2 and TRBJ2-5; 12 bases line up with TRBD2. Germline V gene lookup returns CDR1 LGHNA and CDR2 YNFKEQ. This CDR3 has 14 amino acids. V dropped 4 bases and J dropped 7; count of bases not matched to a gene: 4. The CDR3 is CASSPELAGGTQYF. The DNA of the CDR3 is TGTGCCAGCAGCCCCGAACTAGCGGGGGGGACCCAGTACTTC.

Written as DNA, the CDR3 is TGTGCCAGCAGCATGGGGAAAGGCGAGCAGTACTTC. Protein: CASSMGKGEQYF. The V and J genes are TRBV7-9 and TRBJ2-7; D unresolved. Deletions cut 5 bases from V and 6 bases from J, with 11 bases between. Germline CDR1 reads SEHNR; CDR2 reads FQNEAQ (reference sequence). The CDR3 runs 12 residues.

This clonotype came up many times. The CDR3 DNA reads as TGCGCCAGCAGCGATCCCGCAACTAGTTTCGGAGGGACCCAGTACTTC. This encodes CASSDPATSFGGTQYF. This sequence joins TRBV10-2 and TRBJ2-5; maybe TRBD2 (5 bases). The germline V gene has CDR1 WSHSY and CDR2 SAAADI. Trimming took off 6 bases at V and 7 bases at J, with 24 bases between the two ends. The CDR3 is 16 amino acids.

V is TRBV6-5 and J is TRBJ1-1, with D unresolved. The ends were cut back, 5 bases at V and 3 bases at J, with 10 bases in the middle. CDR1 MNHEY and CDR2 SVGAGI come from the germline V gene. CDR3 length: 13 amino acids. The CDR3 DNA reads TGTGCCAGCAGTGTCGAAAGCCACACTGAAGCTTTCTTT. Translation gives CASSVESHTEAFF.

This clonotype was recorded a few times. CDR3 loop: CASSTGTGVGQPQHF. As DNA, the CDR3 is TGTGCCAGCAGTACCGGGACAGGGGTCGGTCAGCCCCAGCATTTT. The chain has TRBV7-6 and TRBJ1-5; TRBD1 agrees at 10 bases. V dropped 6 bases and J dropped 6; count of bases not matched to a gene: 8. This CDR3 has 15 residues. Germline V CDR1 and CDR2: SGHVS, FNYEAQ.

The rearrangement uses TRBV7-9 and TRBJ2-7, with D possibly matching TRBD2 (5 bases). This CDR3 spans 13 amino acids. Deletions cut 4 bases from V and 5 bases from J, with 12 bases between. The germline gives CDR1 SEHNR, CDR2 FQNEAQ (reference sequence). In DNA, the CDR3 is TGTGCCAGCAGCTCCGACTATGGGCACGAGCAGTACTTC. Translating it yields CASSSDYGHEQYF.

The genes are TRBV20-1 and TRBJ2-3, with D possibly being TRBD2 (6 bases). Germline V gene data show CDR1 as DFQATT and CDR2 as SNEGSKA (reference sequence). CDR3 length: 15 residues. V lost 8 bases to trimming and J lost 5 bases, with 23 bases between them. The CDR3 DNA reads TGCAGTACCGCGGCCGGGACTCCCGTCGTAGATACGCAGTATTTT. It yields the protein CSTAAGTPVVDTQYF.

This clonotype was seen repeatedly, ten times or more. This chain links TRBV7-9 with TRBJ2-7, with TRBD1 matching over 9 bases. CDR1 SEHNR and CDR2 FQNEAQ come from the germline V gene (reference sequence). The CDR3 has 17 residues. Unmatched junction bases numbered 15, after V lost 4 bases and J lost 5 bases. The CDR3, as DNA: TGTGCCAGCAGCTCATCGACGACGGGACAGGGAAGGAACGAGCAGTACTTC. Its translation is CASSSSTTGQGRNEQYF.

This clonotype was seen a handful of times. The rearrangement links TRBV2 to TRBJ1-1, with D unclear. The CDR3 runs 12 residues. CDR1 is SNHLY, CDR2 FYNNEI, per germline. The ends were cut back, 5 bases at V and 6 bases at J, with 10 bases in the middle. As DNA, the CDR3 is TGTGCCAGCAGTCCACGGGCTGCTGAAGCTTTCTTT. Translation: CASSPRAAEAFF.

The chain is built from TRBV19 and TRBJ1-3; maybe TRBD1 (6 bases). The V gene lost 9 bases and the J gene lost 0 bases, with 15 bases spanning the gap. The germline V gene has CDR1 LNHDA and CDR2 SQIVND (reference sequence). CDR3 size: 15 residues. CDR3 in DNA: TGTGCCAGCGACAGGAGTCATACCTCTGGAAACACCATATATTTT. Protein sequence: CASDRSHTSGNTIYF.

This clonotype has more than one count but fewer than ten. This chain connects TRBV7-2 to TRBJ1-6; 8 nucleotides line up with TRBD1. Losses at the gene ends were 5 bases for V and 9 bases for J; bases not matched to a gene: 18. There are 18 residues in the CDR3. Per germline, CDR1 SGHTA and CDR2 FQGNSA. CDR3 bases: TGTGCCAGCAGCGCTAGACCTCAGGGGGCCCCCCTAGGTTCACCCCTCCACTTT. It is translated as CASSARPQGAPLGSPLHF.

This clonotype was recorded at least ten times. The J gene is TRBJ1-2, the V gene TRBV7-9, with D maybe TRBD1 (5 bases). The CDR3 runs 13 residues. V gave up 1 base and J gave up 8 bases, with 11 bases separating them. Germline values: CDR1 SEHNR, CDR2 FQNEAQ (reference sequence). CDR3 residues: CASSLVQEGGYTF. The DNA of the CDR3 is TGTGCCAGCAGCTTAGTACAGGAAGGCGGCTACACCTTC.